The entry that follows covers one T cell receptor beta chain sequence. Its antigen is not identified. This specimen comes from a study of T cell repertoires in cytomegalovirus infection. TCRdb called the reads again in MiXCR, with one record for every CDR3 protein. Here the sample spans 140,000 to 150,000 distinct CDR3 sequences, 30% to 40% being singletons. Germline V gene data show CDR1 as MGHRA and CDR2 as YSYEKL. V lost 0 bases, J lost 4 bases, and 1 base stayed unmatched. The CDR3 length is 14 residues. The V and J genes are TRBV4-1 and TRBJ2-5, with 8 bases lining up with TRBD2. The receptor was isolated from a human donor in good health (CMV status not recorded). Some clones in this sample may be carry-over from other donors' samples. Sequenced material: CD8+ T cells from cultured PBMCs, taken from culture after CMV antigen stimulation. The CDR3 region has the DNA TGCGCCAGCAGCCAAGATCGGGGGGGAGAGACCCAGTACTTC. Protein sequence: CASSQDRGGETQYF.